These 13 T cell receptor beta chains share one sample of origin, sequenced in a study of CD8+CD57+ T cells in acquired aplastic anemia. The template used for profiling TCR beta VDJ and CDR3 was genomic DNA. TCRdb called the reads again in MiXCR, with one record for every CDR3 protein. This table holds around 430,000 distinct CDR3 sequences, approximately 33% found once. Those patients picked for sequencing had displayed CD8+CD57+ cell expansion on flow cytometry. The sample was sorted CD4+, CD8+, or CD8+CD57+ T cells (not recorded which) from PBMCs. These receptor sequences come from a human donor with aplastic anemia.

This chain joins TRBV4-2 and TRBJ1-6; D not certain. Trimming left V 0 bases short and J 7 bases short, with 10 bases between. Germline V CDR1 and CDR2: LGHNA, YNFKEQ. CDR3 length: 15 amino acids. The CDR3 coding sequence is TGTGCCAGCAGCCAAGAGGGGAGTTCCAATTCACCCCTCCACTTT. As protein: CASSQEGSSNSPLHF.

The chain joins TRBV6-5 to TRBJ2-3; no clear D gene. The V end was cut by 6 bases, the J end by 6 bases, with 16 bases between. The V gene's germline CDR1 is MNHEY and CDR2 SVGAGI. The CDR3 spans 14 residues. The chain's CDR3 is CASSYPGIGDTQYF. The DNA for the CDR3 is TGTGCCAGCAGCTACCCCGGAATCGGGGATACGCAGTATTTT.

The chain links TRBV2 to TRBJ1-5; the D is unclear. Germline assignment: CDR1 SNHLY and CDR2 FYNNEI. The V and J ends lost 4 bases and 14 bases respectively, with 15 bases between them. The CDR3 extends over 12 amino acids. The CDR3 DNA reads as TGTGCCAGCAGTGGTTCGGGAAACTACGAGCATTTT. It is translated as CASSGSGNYEHF. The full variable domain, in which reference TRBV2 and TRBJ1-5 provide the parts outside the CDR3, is EPEVTQTPSHQVTQMGQEVILRCVPISNHLYFYWYRQILGQKVEFLVSFYNNEISEKSEIFDDQFSVERPDGSNFTLKIRSTKLEDSAMYFCASSGSGNYEHFGDGTRLSIL.

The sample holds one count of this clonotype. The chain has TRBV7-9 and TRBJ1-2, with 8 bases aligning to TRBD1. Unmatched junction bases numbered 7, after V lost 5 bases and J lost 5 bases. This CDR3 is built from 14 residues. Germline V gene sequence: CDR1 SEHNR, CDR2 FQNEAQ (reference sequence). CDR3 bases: TGTGCCAGCAGCCCCCAGGGGGCGAAATATGGCTACACCTTC. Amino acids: CASSPQGAKYGYTF.

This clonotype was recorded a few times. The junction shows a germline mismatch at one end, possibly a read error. The CDR3 nucleotides are TGCGCCAGTGGGACTAGCGGTACCTACGAGCAGCACTTC. The encoded protein is CASGTSGTYEQHF. The chain couples TRBV5-1 to TRBJ2-7; 11 nucleotides agree with TRBD2. The CDR3 sequence is 13 residues long. The germline CDR1 and CDR2 sequences are SGHRS and YFSETQ.

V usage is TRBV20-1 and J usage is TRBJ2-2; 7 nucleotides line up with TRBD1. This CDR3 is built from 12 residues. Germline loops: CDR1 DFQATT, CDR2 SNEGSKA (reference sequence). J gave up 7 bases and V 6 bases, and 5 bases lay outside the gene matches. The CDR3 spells CSARQGLGELFF. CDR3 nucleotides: TGCAGTGCCCGACAGGGCCTCGGGGAGCTGTTTTTT.

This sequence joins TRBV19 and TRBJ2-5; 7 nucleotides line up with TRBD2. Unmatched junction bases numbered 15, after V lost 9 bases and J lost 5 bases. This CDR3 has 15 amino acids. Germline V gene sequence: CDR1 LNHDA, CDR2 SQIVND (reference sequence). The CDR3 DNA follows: TGTGCCAGCAGCGGGGTTAGGGCCGTACAGGAGACCCAGTACTTC. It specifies CASSGVRAVQETQYF.

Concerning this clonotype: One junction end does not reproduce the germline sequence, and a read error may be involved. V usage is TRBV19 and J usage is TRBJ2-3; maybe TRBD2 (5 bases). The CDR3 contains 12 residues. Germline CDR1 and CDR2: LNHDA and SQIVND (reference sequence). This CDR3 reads CASSASTDAQYF. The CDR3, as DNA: TGTGCCAGTAGTGCTAGCACAGATGCGCAGTATTTT. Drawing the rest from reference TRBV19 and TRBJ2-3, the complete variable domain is DGGITQSPKYLFRKEGQNVTLSCEQNLNHDAMYWYRQDPGQGLRLIYYSQIVNDFQKGDIAEGYSVSREKKESFPLTVTSAQKNPTAFYLCASSASTDAQYFGPGTRLTVL.

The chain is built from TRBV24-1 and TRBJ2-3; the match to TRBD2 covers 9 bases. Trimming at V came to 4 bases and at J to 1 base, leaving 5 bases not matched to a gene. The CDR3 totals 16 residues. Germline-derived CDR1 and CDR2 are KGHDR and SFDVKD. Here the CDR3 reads CATSDRTSERTDTQYF. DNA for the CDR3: TGTGCCACCAGTGACAGGACTAGCGAACGCACAGATACGCAGTATTTT.

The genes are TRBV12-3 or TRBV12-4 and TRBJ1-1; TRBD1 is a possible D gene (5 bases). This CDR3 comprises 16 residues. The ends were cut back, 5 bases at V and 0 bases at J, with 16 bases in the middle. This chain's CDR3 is CASSPPPGHMNTEAFF. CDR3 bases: TGTGCCAGCAGTCCCCCCCCGGGGCACATGAACACTGAAGCTTTCTTT.

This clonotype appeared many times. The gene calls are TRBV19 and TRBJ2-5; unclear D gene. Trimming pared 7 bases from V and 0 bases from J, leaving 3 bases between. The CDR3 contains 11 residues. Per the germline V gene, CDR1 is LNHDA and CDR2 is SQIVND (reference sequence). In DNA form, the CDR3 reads TGTGCCAGTACAAACCAAGAGACCCAGTACTTC. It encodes CASTNQETQYF.

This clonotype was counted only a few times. CDR3 coding DNA: TGCGCCAGCAGCTTGGCGGCCAGGGGGACCAACGAGCAGTACTTC. Its protein product is CASSLAARGTNEQYF. V gene TRBV5-1 combines with J gene TRBJ2-7, with 7 bases identical to TRBD1. CDR1 and CDR2 (germline): SGHRS, YFSETQ. With V trimmed by 0 bases and J by 5 bases, 8 bases remained unmatched. The CDR3 is 15 amino acids.

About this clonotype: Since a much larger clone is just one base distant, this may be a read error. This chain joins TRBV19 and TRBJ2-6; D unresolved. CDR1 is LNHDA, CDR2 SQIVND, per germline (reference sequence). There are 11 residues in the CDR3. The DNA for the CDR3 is TGTGCCAGTAGTATAGGGCGCGTCCTGGCTTTC. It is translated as CASSIGRVLAF.